This TCR beta chain was observed in a study of blood T cell repertoires in COVID-19. Whole-study context: Sites in the United States, Italy and Spain provided acute and convalescent COVID-19 samples. Sources were T cells, B-cell-depleted T cells, or PBMCs; the material itself was cDNA or gDNA.

V lost 4 bases to trimming and J lost 1 base; unmatched junction nucleotides: 6. This CDR3 has 15 residues. Per the germline V gene, CDR1 is SGDLS and CDR2 is YYNGEE. Assay used: immunoSEQ multiplex PCR; TCRdb lists only in-frame clones, some missing. This table has about 80,000 clones, around 79% appearing once. The sample consisted of peripheral blood. The chain has TRBV9 and TRBJ1-1; 8 nucleotides agree with TRBD1. The clonotype was recovered from a human donor in a cohort sampled during active COVID-19. CDR3 nucleotides: TGTGCCAGCAGCTCATACAGGGGGGAGAACACTGAAGCTTTCTTT. Protein: CASSSYRGENTEAFF.